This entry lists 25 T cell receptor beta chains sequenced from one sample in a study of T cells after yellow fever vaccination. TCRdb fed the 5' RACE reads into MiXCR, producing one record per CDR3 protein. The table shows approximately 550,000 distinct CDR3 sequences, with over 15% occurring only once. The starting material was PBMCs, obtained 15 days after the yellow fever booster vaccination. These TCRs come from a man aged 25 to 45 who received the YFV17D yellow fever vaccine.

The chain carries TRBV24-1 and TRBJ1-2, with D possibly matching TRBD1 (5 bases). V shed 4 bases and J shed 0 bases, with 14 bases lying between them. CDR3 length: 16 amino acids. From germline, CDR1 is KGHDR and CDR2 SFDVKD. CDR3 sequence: CATSDDRAGANYGYTF. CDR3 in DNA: TGTGCCACCAGTGACGACAGAGCCGGGGCTAACTATGGCTACACCTTC.

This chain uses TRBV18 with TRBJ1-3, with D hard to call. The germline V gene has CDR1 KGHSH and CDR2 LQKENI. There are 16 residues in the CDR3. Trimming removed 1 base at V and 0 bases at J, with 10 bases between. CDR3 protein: CASSPQMDSSGNTIYF. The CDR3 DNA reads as TGTGCCAGCTCACCACAGATGGACTCCTCTGGAAACACCATATATTTT. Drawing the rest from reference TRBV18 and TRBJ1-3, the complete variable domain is NAGVMQNPRHLVRRRGQEARLRCSPMKGHSHVYWYRQLPEEGLKFMVYLQKENIIDESGMPKERFSAEFPKEGPSILRIQQVVRGDSAAYFCASSPQMDSSGNTIYFGEGSWLTVV.

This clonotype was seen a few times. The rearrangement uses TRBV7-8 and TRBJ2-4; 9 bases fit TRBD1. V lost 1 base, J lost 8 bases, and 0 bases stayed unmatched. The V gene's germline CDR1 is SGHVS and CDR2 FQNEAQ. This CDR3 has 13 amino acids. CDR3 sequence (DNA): TGTGCCAGCAGCTTAGGACAGGGGGACATTCAGTACTTC. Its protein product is CASSLGQGDIQYF.

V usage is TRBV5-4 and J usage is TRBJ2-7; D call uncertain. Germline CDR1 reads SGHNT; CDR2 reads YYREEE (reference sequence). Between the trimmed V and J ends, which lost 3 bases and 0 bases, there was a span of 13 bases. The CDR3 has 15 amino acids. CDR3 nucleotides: TGTGCCAGCAGCTCTCACCCTCGCGACTCCTACGAGCAGTACTTC. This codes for CASSSHPRDSYEQYF.

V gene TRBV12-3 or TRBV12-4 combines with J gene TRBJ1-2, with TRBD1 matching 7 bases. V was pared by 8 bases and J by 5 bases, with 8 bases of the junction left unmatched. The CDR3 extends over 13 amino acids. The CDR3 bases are TGTGCCAGCGTCCGGGACAGCCCTTATGGCTACACCTTC. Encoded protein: CASVRDSPYGYTF.

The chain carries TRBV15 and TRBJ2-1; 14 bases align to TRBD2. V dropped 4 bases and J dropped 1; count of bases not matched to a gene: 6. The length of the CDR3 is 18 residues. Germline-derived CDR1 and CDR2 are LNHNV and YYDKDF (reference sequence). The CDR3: CATSKGTSGRRSYNEQFF. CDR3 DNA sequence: TGTGCCACCAGCAAAGGGACTAGCGGGAGACGGTCCTACAATGAGCAGTTCTTC. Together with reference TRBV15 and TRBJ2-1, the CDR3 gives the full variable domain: DAMVIQNPRYQVTQFGKPVTLSCSQTLNHNVMYWYQQKSSQAPKLLFHYYDKDFNNEADTPDNFQSRRPNTSFCFLDIRSPGLGDTAMYLCATSKGTSGRRSYNEQFFGPGTRLTVL.

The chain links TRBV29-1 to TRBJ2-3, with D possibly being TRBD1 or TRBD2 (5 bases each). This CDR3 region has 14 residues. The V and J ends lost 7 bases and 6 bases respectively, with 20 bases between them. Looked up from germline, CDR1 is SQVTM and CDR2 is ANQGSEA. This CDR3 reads CSAEGPGGRDTQYF. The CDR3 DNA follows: TGCAGCGCCGAGGGACCCGGAGGCCGGGATACGCAGTATTTT.

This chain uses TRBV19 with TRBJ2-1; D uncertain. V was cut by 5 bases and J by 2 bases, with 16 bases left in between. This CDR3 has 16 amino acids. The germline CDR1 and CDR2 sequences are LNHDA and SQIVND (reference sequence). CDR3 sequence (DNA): TGTGCCAGTAGTCGGCCGGAGTTAGTAGCCTACAATGAGCAGTTCTTC. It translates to CASSRPELVAYNEQFF.

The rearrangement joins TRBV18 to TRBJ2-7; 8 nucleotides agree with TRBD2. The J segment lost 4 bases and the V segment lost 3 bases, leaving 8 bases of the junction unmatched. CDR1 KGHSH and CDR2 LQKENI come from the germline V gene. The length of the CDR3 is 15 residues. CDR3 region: CASSPPRGGAYEQYF. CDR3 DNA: TGTGCCAGCTCACCTCCCCGGGGGGGTGCGTACGAGCAGTACTTC.

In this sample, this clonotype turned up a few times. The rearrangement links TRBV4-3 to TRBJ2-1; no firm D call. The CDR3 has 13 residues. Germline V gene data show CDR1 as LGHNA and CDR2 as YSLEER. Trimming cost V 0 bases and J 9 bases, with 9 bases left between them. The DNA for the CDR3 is TGCGCCAGCAGCCAAGATAAGTACCTTGAGCAGTTCTTC. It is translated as CASSQDKYLEQFF.

CDR3 nucleotide sequence: TGTGCCAGCAGACCCCCTAGCGGGAGAAAGTCGGGCACAGATACGCAGTATTTT. This encodes CASRPPSGRKSGTDTQYF. This chain joins TRBV12-3 or TRBV12-4 and TRBJ2-3; 10 positions agree with TRBD2. After removal of 6 bases from V and 1 base from J, the junction contained 13 bases not matched to a gene. CDR3 length: 18 amino acids.

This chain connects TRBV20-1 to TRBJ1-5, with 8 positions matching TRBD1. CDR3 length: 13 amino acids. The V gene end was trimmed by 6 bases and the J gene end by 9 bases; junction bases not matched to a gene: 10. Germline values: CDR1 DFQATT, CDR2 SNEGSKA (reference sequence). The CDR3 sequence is CSALDRANAPQHF. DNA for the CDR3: TGCAGTGCCCTGGACAGGGCGAATGCGCCCCAGCATTTT.

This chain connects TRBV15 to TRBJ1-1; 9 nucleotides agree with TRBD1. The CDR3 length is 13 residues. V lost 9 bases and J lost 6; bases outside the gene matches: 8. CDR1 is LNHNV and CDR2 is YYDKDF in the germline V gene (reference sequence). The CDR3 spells CATMGQGNPEAFF. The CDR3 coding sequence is TGTGCCACGATGGGACAGGGTAACCCTGAAGCTTTCTTT.

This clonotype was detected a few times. CDR3: CASSSGTGIGDTQYF. DNA for the CDR3: TGTGCCAGCAGCTCGGGGACAGGAATAGGAGATACGCAGTATTTT. V gene TRBV7-8 combines with J gene TRBJ2-3, with 8 bases aligning to TRBD1. The CDR3 contains 15 residues. The trim removed 4 bases at V and 5 bases at J, leaving 8 bases unmatched. Germline-derived CDR1 and CDR2 are SGHVS and FQNEAQ. Based on the CDR3 plus reference TRBV7-8 and TRBJ2-3, the full variable domain is GAGVSQSPRYKVAKRGQDVALRCDPISGHVSLFWYQQALGQGPEFLTYFQNEAQLDKSGLPSDRFFAERPEGSVSTLKIQRTQQEDSAVYLCASSSGTGIGDTQYFGPGTRLTVL.

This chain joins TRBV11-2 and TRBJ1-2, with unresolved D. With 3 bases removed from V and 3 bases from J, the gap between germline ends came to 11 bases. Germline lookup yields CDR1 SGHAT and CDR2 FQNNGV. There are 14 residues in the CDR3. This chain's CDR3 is CASSLENPYYGYTF. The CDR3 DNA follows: TGTGCCAGCAGCTTGGAGAATCCCTACTATGGCTACACCTTC.

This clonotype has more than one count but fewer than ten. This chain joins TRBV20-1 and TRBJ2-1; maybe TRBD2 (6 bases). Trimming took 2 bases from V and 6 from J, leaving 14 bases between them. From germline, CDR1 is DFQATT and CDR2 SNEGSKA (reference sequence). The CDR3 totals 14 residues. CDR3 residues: CSARNIQGGNEQFF. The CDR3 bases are TGCAGTGCTAGAAATATCCAGGGAGGCAATGAGCAGTTCTTC.

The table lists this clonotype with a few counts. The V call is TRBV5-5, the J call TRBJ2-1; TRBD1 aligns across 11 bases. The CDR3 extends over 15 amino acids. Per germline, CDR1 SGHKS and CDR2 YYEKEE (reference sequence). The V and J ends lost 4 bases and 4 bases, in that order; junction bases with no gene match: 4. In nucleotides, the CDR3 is TGTGCCAGCAGCCACGGACAGGGGGCATACAATGAGCAGTTCTTC. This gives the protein CASSHGQGAYNEQFF.

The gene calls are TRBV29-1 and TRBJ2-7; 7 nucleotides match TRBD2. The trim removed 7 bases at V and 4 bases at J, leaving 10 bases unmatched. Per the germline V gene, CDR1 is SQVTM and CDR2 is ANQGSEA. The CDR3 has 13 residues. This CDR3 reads CSASGGRGYEQYF. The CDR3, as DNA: TGCAGCGCCTCAGGCGGGAGAGGATACGAGCAGTACTTC.

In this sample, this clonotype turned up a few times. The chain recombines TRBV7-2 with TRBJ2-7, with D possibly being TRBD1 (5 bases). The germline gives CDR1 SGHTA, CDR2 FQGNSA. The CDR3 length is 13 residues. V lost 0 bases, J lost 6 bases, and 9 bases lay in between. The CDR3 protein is CASSLAQGGEQYF. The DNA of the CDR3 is TGTGCCAGCAGCTTAGCGCAGGGTGGCGAGCAGTACTTC.

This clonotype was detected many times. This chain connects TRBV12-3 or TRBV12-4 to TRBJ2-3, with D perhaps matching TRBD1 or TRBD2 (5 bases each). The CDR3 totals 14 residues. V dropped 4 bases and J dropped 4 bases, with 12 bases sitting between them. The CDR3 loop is CASSSGAAPDTQYF. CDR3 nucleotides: TGTGCCAGCAGTTCCGGGGCAGCCCCAGATACGCAGTATTTT.

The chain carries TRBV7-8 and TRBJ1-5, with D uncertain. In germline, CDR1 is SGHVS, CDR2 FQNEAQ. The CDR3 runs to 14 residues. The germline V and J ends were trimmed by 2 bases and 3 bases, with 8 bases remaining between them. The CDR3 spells CASSLRSPNQPQHF. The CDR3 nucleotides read TGTGCCAGCAGCTTACGCAGCCCCAATCAGCCCCAGCATTTT.

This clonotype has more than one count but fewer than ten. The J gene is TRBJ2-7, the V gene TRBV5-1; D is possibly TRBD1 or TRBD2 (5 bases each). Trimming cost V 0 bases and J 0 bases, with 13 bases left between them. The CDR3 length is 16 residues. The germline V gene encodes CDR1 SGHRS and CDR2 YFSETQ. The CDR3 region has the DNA TGCGCCAGCAGCTTGGAGGTGGGACGGAACTCCTACGAGCAGTACTTC. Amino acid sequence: CASSLEVGRNSYEQYF.

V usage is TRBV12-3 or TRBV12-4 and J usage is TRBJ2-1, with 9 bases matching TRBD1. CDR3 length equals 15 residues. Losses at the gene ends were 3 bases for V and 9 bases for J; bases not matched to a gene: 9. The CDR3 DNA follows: TGTGCCAGCAGTTTCGGGGGGACAGGGAGGAGTGAGCAGTTCTTC. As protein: CASSFGGTGRSEQFF.

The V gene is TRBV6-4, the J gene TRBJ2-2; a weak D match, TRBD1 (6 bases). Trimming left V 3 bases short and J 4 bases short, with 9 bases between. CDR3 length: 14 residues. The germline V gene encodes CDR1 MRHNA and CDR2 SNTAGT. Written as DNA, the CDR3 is TGTGCCAGCAGTGAGGCAGGGGCCACCGGGGAGCTGTTTTTT. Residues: CASSEAGATGELFF.

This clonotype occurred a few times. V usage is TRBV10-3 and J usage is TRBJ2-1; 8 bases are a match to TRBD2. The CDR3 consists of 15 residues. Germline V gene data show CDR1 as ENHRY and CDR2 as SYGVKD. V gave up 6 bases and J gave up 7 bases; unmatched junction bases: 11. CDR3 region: CAIRSTSAQRNEQFF. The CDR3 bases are TGTGCCATCAGGTCGACTAGCGCCCAACGGAATGAGCAGTTCTTC.